This record covers a single T cell receptor beta chain. Antigen specificity is unknown. Investigators reverse transcribed all isolated RNA, so they sequenced expressed TCRB transcripts. Clones were sequenced by immunoSEQ multiplex PCR, and TCRdb holds only the in-frame ones, with some missing. The data contain 240,000 or so clones, about a fifth of them singletons. This sample stems from a study of beta chain features in type 1 diabetes. The overall study: Sorted cells, some 110 million in number, were examined across all samples. Study observations and caveats: Shortening that was moderate but significant affected the TCRB CDR3s of Type 1 diabetes patients in all four CD4+ subsets.

Trimming removed 0 bases from V and 4 bases from J; junction bases left unmatched: 7. The CDR3 contains 17 residues. Per the germline V gene, CDR1 is SGDLS and CDR2 is YYNGEE. Source material: naive CD4+ T cells from blood. This sequence was found in a woman aged 35 to 49 with type 1 diabetes. This chain uses TRBV9 with TRBJ2-5; 12 bases agree with TRBD2. This chain's CDR3 is CASSVEGLAGGGETQYF. The CDR3 DNA follows: TGTGCCAGCAGCGTAGAAGGGCTAGCGGGGGGGGGAGAGACCCAGTACTTC.